The TCR beta chain described here comes from a study of radiotherapy plus CTLA-4 blockade in lung cancer. The germline gives CDR1 MNHEY, CDR2 SMNVEV (reference sequence). Trimming took off 5 bases at V and 3 bases at J, with 25 bases between the two ends. This CDR3 region has 18 residues. Of note for this clone: Its antigen is as yet unknown.

Study-wide results and limits: Expansion in blood of tumor-derived TCR clones was seen after radiotherapy plus ipilimumab. Increased serum interferon-beta after radiation also reportedly predicted response strongly.

Produced via immunoSEQ multiplex PCR; TCRdb's table is partial and in-frame only. Of 95,000 to 150,000 clones listed, about nine tenths were seen once; the top ten hold roughly 6.9%. This receptor was identified in a human donor with non-small cell lung cancer that progressed on radiotherapy plus ipilimumab. The rearrangement joins TRBV27 to TRBJ1-2, with a possible D match to TRBD1 (5 bases). Sample: peripheral blood, taken from a patient treated with radiotherapy plus ipilimumab. The CDR3 coding sequence is TGTGCCAGCAGTCCCTGGGGGAAGGGAGGGAACAATTACTATGGCTACACCTTC. Its translation is CASSPWGKGGNNYYGYTF.